The rows below give T cell receptor beta chains drawn from one sample of a study of chemoradiotherapy in HPV16-positive cancers. TCRdb's table, derived via immunoSEQ multiplex PCR, lists solely in-frame clones and lacks some. The sample has some 8,600 clones, about 71% seen once; the top ten hold roughly 8.3%. Sampling was done from a patient who underwent chemoradiotherapy. These receptors all come from a human donor with HPV-associated anogenital cancer. Each CDR3 is given with its conserved first and last residue. D genes are given only for firm matches. Size values are once, few and many counts, or a class for expanded clones, and some rows have none.

d_call,v_call,j_call,clone_size,cdr3_length,cdr3_aa,cdr3_nt
-,TRBV7-9,TRBJ1-2,-,14,CASSSSGPRRGYTF,TGTGCCAGCAGCTCCTCAGGACCCAGAAGAGGCTACACCTTC
TRBD1,TRBV4-3,TRBJ1-4,-,16,CASRKALGQGYEKLFF,TGCGCCAGCAGGAAGGCACTGGGACAGGGATATGAAAAACTGTTTTTT
TRBD1,TRBV5-4,TRBJ2-3,-,18,CASSLAGGAVGDTDTQYF,TGTGCCAGCAGCTTGGCAGGGGGCGCGGTTGGGGACACAGATACGCAGTATTTT
-,TRBV30,TRBJ2-7,-,14,CAWSPGRVSYEQYF,TGTGCCTGGAGTCCAGGCAGGGTTTCCTACGAGCAGTACTTC
TRBD1,TRBV4-2,TRBJ1-2,-,15,CASSRPTGTGYGYTF,TGTGCCAGCAGCCGTCCTACCGGGACAGGGTATGGCTACACCTTC
TRBD1,TRBV29-1,TRBJ1-1,-,14,CSVAQGGSNTEAFF,TGCAGCGTTGCTCAGGGGGGTTCGAACACTGAAGCTTTCTTT
TRBD1,TRBV7-2,TRBJ1-5,-,15,CASSSRTGDNQPQHF,TGTGCCAGCAGCTCCCGGACAGGGGACAATCAGCCCCAGCATTTT
-,TRBV28,TRBJ1-4,-,13,CASSLQYEEKLFF,TGTGCCAGCAGTTTGCAGTACGAAGAAAAACTGTTTTTT
-,TRBV7-2,TRBJ1-1,-,14,CASSSLGEDTEAFF,TGTGCCAGCAGCTCACTCGGGGAGGACACTGAAGCTTTCTTT
TRBD1,TRBV29-1,TRBJ2-2,-,14,CSALSGGSTGELFF,TGCAGCGCTCTATCAGGGGGCAGCACCGGGGAGCTGTTTTTT
-,TRBV13,TRBJ1-4,-,13,CASSNTESEKLFF,TGTGCCAGCAGCAATACAGAGTCTGAAAAACTGTTTTTT
-,TRBV7-6,TRBJ1-2,-,13,CASSLVSGVGYTF,TGTGCCAGCAGCTTAGTTTCAGGGGTTGGCTACACCTTC
TRBD2,TRBV5-1,TRBJ2-3,-,14,CASSLGGAKDTQYF,TGCGCCAGCAGCCTCGGGGGGGCGAAAGATACGCAGTATTTT
-,TRBV7-9,TRBJ1-2,few,14,CASSSNRRNYGYTF,TGTGCCAGCAGCTCTAACAGGAGGAACTATGGCTACACCTTC
-,TRBV7-9,TRBJ2-7,-,15,CASSLLTGQGNEQYF,TGTGCCAGCAGCTTACTCACAGGTCAAGGAAACGAGCAGTACTTC
-,TRBV5-1,TRBJ2-7,-,13,CASSLDRAGEQYF,TGCGCCAGCAGCTTGGACAGGGCGGGAGAGCAGTACTTC
-,TRBV6-4,TRBJ1-1,-,13,CASSATGGTEAFF,TGTGCCAGCAGCGCAACAGGAGGCACTGAAGCTTTCTTT
TRBD2,TRBV28,TRBJ2-1,-,19,CASSNIGLAGPGGYNEQFF,TGTGCCAGCAGCAATATAGGACTAGCGGGACCAGGCGGGTACAATGAGCAGTTCTTC